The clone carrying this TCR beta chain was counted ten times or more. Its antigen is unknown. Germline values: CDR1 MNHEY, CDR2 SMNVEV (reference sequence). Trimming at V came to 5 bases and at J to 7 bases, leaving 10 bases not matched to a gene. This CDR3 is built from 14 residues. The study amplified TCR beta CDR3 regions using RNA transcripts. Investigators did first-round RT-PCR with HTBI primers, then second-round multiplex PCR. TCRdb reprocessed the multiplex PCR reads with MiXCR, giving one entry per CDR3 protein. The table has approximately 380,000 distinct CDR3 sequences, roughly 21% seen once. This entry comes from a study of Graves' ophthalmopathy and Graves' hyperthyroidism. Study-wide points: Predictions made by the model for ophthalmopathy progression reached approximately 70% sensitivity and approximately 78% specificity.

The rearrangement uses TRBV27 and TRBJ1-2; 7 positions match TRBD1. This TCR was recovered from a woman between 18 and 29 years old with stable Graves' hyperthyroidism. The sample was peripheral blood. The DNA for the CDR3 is TGTGCCAGCAGTCCACGCACAGGGGCCGGTGGCTACACCTTC. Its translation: CASSPRTGAGGYTF.